The 30 T cell receptor beta chains in this list originate from one sample, sequenced in a study of T cells after yellow fever vaccination. TCRdb re-called the 5' RACE reads with MiXCR, one entry per CDR3 protein. The sample shows 170,000 or so distinct CDR3 sequences, 5.5% to 8% of them seen only once. Sequencing was performed on CD4+ T cells sorted from PBMCs, taken on the day of the first yellow fever vaccination. The receptors were gathered from a man aged 18 to 30 who received the YFV17D yellow fever vaccine.

The table lists this clonotype with many counts. V is TRBV6-2 or TRBV6-3 and J is TRBJ2-1, with no clear D. In germline, CDR1 is MNHEY, CDR2 SVGEGT. Trimming removed 10 bases from V and 5 bases from J, with 15 bases in between. CDR3 length equals 13 residues. This CDR3 reads CATPKLGNNEQFF. The DNA for the CDR3 is TGTGCCACCCCGAAGTTAGGTAACAATGAGCAGTTCTTC.

This clonotype was observed at least ten times. This chain connects TRBV5-4 to TRBJ2-7, with a weak D call TRBD1 (6 bases). Trimming took off 2 bases at V and 4 bases at J, with 7 bases between the two ends. Germline V CDR1 and CDR2: SGHNT, YYREEE (reference sequence). The CDR3 runs to 12 residues. The CDR3 sequence: CASSLGGYEQYF. The CDR3 bases are TGTGCCAGCAGCTTAGGGGGTTACGAGCAGTACTTC. The entire variable domain, with the rest obtained from reference TRBV5-4 and TRBJ2-7, is as follows: ETGVTQSPTHLIKTRGQQVTLRCSSQSGHNTVSWYQQALGQGPQFIFQYYREEENGRGNFPPRFSGLQFPNYSSELNVNALELDDSALYLCASSLGGYEQYFGPGTRLTVT.

This clonotype occurred many times. The chain is built from TRBV7-2 and TRBJ2-3; D may be TRBD2 (5 bases). The CDR3 consists of 13 residues. The V and J ends lost 5 bases and 8 bases respectively, with 14 bases between them. Germline CDR1 is SGHTA and CDR2 is FQGNSA. The chain's CDR3 is CASSENARGTQYF. The CDR3 DNA follows: TGTGCCAGCAGCGAGAATGCACGGGGTACGCAGTATTTT.

This clonotype was counted only a few times. The rearrangement links TRBV6-2 or TRBV6-3 to TRBJ1-6, with D uncertain. In germline, CDR1 is MNHEY, CDR2 SVGEGT. This CDR3 is built from 13 residues. V lost 6 bases and J 8 bases, leaving 11 bases between the germline ends. Written as DNA, the CDR3 is TGTGCCAGCAGGGGTTGGGGAGATTCACCCCTCCACTTT. It yields the protein CASRGWGDSPLHF.

The chain uses TRBV20-1 and TRBJ2-3; TRBD2 agrees at 9 bases. V lost 5 bases, J lost 7 bases, and 13 bases stayed unmatched. Germline V lookup: CDR1 DFQATT, CDR2 SNEGSKA (reference sequence). CDR3 length equals 15 residues. This chain's CDR3 is CSAGTSGFPLHTQYF. The DNA for the CDR3 is TGCAGTGCTGGAACTAGCGGGTTCCCCCTACATACGCAGTATTTT.

The chain couples TRBV30 to TRBJ2-3, with D possibly TRBD2 on 5 matching bases. Germline V gives CDR1 GTSNPN, CDR2 SVGIG (reference sequence). The CDR3 runs to 11 residues. The V end lost 4 bases, the J end lost 7 bases, and 9 bases lay between the germline ends. CDR3 nucleotide sequence: TGTGCCTGGATGGAGGATTATACGCAGTATTTT. This codes for CAWMEDYTQYF. The whole variable domain, filled in from reference TRBV30 and TRBJ2-3, reads SQTIHQWPATLVQPVGSPLSLECTVEGTSNPNLYWYRQAAGRGLQLLFYSVGIGQISSEVPQNLSASRPQDRQFILSSKKLLLSDSGFYLCAWMEDYTQYFGPGTRLTVL.

This clonotype was counted at least ten times. The J gene is TRBJ2-3, the V gene TRBV5-1; tentatively, D is TRBD2 (7 bases). In germline, CDR1 is SGHRS, CDR2 YFSETQ. This CDR3 comprises 14 residues. V shed 4 bases and J shed 8 bases, with 17 bases lying between them. For the CDR3, the DNA is TGCGCCAGCAGCGACGAATCGGGGGGCCGTACGCAGTATTTT. Encoded protein: CASSDESGGRTQYF.

CDR3 residues: CASSRMPGVGEQFF. CDR3 nucleotide sequence: TGTGCCAGCAGCCGAATGCCCGGGGTTGGGGAGCAGTTCTTC. The genes are TRBV7-2 and TRBJ2-1, with D possibly matching TRBD2 (5 bases). This CDR3 contains 14 residues. Trimming left V 5 bases short and J 10 bases short, with 18 bases between. CDR1 SGHTA and CDR2 FQGNSA come from the germline V gene.

This clonotype was recorded at least ten times. The J gene is TRBJ2-2, the V gene TRBV18; 9 bases align to TRBD2. V lost 4 bases and J lost 0; bases outside the gene matches: 6. This CDR3 contains 17 residues. Germline-derived CDR1 and CDR2 are KGHSH and LQKENI. This CDR3 reads CASSLRLAGSNTGELFF. CDR3 sequence (DNA): TGTGCCAGCTCACTAAGGCTAGCGGGATCGAACACCGGGGAGCTGTTTTTT.

This clonotype was found many times. The V and J genes are TRBV7-9 and TRBJ1-1, with D tentatively TRBD1 (5 bases). Trimming took off 7 bases at V and 4 bases at J, with 16 bases between the two ends. The CDR3 spans 14 residues. Germline loops: CDR1 SEHNR, CDR2 FQNEAQ (reference sequence). CDR3 in DNA: TGTGCCAGCAAGAGCCACGAGGGGTTCACTGAAGCTTTCTTT. Amino acids: CASKSHEGFTEAFF.

This clonotype has ten or more counts. This chain connects TRBV4-2 to TRBJ1-5; maybe TRBD1 (5 bases). The V gene's germline CDR1 is LGHNA and CDR2 YNFKEQ. The CDR3 sequence is 18 residues long. Trimming pared 1 base from V and 1 base from J, leaving 17 bases between. This CDR3 is CASSQGPGGLGSNQPQHF. The CDR3 DNA follows: TGTGCCAGCAGCCAAGGTCCCGGGGGGTTGGGCAGCAATCAGCCCCAGCATTTT.

The chain recombines TRBV6-5 with TRBJ2-5, with no clear D. The CDR3 is made up of 14 amino acids. The germline V gene has CDR1 MNHEY and CDR2 SVGAGI. Trimming stripped 0 bases from V and 9 bases from J, with 14 bases between. The CDR3: CASSYSGPLQAQYF. For the CDR3, the DNA is TGTGCCAGCAGTTACTCAGGACCCCTCCAGGCCCAGTACTTC.

At least ten counts were recorded for this clonotype. The genes are TRBV4-3 and TRBJ1-2, with 9 bases aligning to TRBD1. This CDR3 is 15 amino acids long. From germline, CDR1 is LGHNA and CDR2 YSLEER. J was trimmed by 3 bases and V by 0 bases; bases with no gene match: 2. The CDR3, as DNA: TGCGCCAGCAGCCAAGAACGACAGGGGGACTATGGCTACACCTTC. This translates into CASSQERQGDYGYTF.

This clonotype was seen a handful of times. The chain recombines TRBV6-5 with TRBJ2-1; 8 bases map to TRBD1. This CDR3 contains 14 residues. CDR1 and CDR2 (germline): MNHEY, SVGAGI. Trimming at V came to 2 bases and at J to 8 bases, leaving 5 bases not matched to a gene. The CDR3 protein is CASSYPDRGHEQFF. The CDR3 DNA is TGTGCCAGCAGTTACCCTGACAGGGGTCATGAGCAGTTCTTC.

This clonotype occurred many times. The J gene is TRBJ1-6, the V gene TRBV7-3; the D is unclear. This CDR3 is 14 amino acids long. V was shortened by 2 bases and J by 7 bases, with 9 bases between the two germline ends. CDR1 and CDR2 from the germline V gene are SGHTA and FQGTGA. CDR3 region: CASSLEGWNSPLHF. The CDR3, as DNA: TGTGCCAGCAGCTTAGAGGGATGGAATTCACCCCTCCACTTT.

The chain recombines TRBV27 with TRBJ1-4; tentative D call: TRBD1 (6 bases). Trimming left V 4 bases short and J 8 bases short, with 14 bases between. The CDR3 has 14 residues. Germline CDR1 and CDR2: MNHEY and SMNVEV (reference sequence). The CDR3 DNA reads as TGTGCCAGCAGTTCACAGGGAGTAAGGGAAAAACTGTTTTTT. This gives the protein CASSSQGVREKLFF.

The chain couples TRBV5-1 to TRBJ2-3; TRBD2 aligns across 8 bases. V gave up 4 bases and J gave up 0 bases; unmatched junction bases: 4. The length of the CDR3 is 15 residues. Germline CDR1 is SGHRS and CDR2 is YFSETQ. CDR3 region: CASSRLAGSTDTQYF. As DNA, the CDR3 is TGCGCCAGCAGCCGCCTAGCGGGTAGCACAGATACGCAGTATTTT.

This clonotype was picked up a small number of times. The chain couples TRBV7-2 to TRBJ1-5; the D is unclear. Between the trimmed V and J ends, which lost 1 base and 6 bases, there was a span of 7 bases. CDR1 SGHTA and CDR2 FQGNSA come from the germline V gene. There are 13 residues in the CDR3. CDR3 in amino acids: CASSLEVGQPQHF. In DNA, the CDR3 is TGTGCCAGCAGCTTAGAGGTTGGTCAGCCCCAGCATTTT.

The sample holds a few counts of this clonotype. J is TRBJ2-5 and V is TRBV11-2, with D uncertain. V lost 5 bases and J 4 bases, leaving 14 bases between the germline ends. The CDR3 runs to 14 residues. Germline values: CDR1 SGHAT, CDR2 FQNNGV. The CDR3 DNA reads as TGTGCCAGCAGCCCCGGCCCCAGCCGAGAGACCCAGTACTTC. Encoded protein: CASSPGPSRETQYF.

In DNA form, the CDR3 reads TGCAGTGCTTCTGTTTACTCTGGGGCCAACGTCCTGACTTTC. The encoded protein is CSASVYSGANVLTF. The chain uses TRBV20-1 and TRBJ2-6; no reliable D call. Germline CDR1 and CDR2: DFQATT and SNEGSKA (reference sequence). Trimming removed 5 bases at V and 0 bases at J, with 8 bases between. The CDR3 loop spans 14 amino acids.

This clonotype was picked up a small number of times. The chain recombines TRBV4-1 with TRBJ2-5; D is ambiguous. Germline-derived CDR1 and CDR2 are MGHRA and YSYEKL. Deletions cut 4 bases from V and 1 base from J, with 13 bases between. The CDR3 length is 15 residues. CDR3 region: CASSPLVIAQETQYF. The CDR3 DNA sequence: TGCGCCAGCAGCCCTTTAGTAATAGCCCAAGAGACCCAGTACTTC.

This clonotype was seen ten or more times. The V and J genes are TRBV27 and TRBJ2-7, with TRBD1 identical over 12 bases. The ends lost 5 bases at V and 2 bases at J; junction bases unmatched: 7. The length of the CDR3 is 16 residues. Germline loops: CDR1 MNHEY, CDR2 SMNVEV (reference sequence). The CDR3 bases are TGTGCCAGCAGTCTCCGGGACAGGGGGCGCCCCTACGAGCAGTACTTC. Its translation: CASSLRDRGRPYEQYF.

This clonotype was detected a few times. V gene TRBV7-8 combines with J gene TRBJ1-1; 7 bases fit TRBD1. This CDR3 has 16 amino acids. Germline CDR1 reads SGHVS; CDR2 reads FQNEAQ. J was trimmed by 0 bases and V by 1 base; bases with no gene match: 5. Here the CDR3 reads CASSLVGGLMNTEAFF. The CDR3 DNA follows: TGTGCCAGCAGCTTAGTAGGGGGCCTTATGAACACTGAAGCTTTCTTT. Together with reference TRBV7-8 and TRBJ1-1, the CDR3 gives the full variable domain: GAGVSQSPRYKVAKRGQDVALRCDPISGHVSLFWYQQALGQGPEFLTYFQNEAQLDKSGLPSDRFFAERPEGSVSTLKIQRTQQEDSAVYLCASSLVGGLMNTEAFFGQGTRLTVV.

The chain uses TRBV18 and TRBJ1-3; D uncertain. This CDR3 has 15 residues. Looked up from germline, CDR1 is KGHSH and CDR2 is LQKENI. V was clipped by 3 bases and J by 0 bases, with 9 bases between them. The CDR3 DNA sequence: TGTGCCAGCTCACCGGCAGGAGCCTCTGGAAACACCATATATTTT. This translates into CASSPAGASGNTIYF.

Ten or more counts support this clonotype. The rearrangement links TRBV21-1 to TRBJ1-6; the D call TRBD1 from the table was never checked on the DNA. TRBV21-1 is marked as a pseudogene. The CDR3 length is 21 residues. CDR3 in DNA: TGTGCCAGCAGTGCCTCGTCGGGACCCCAGCTCAAGGGGTCCTATAATTCACCCCTCCACTTT. Residues: CASSASSGPQLKGSYNSPLHF.

This sequence joins TRBV7-2 and TRBJ2-4; D gene unclear. V was shortened by 4 bases and J by 9 bases, with 16 bases between the two germline ends. CDR1 and CDR2 (germline): SGHTA, FQGNSA. The CDR3 length is 14 residues. CDR3 bases: TGTGCCAGCAGCTCGTTTTGGAGCGAGCGCATTCAGTACTTC. Its translation: CASSSFWSERIQYF.

This clonotype was observed many times. The J gene is TRBJ2-5, the V gene TRBV5-1, with 7 positions matching TRBD1. With V trimmed by 3 bases and J by 1 base, 0 bases remained unmatched. This CDR3 spans 13 amino acids. Germline CDR1 is SGHRS and CDR2 is YFSETQ. The CDR3 here is CASSSGGQETQYF. The CDR3 nucleotides read TGCGCCAGCAGCTCAGGGGGCCAAGAGACCCAGTACTTC.

The genes are TRBV12-3 or TRBV12-4 and TRBJ2-7; TRBD2 matches at 13 bases. Trimming cost V 9 bases and J 6 bases; bases outside gene matches: 5. The CDR3 is made up of 13 amino acids. The CDR3 region is CASRTSGGLEQYF. Here the CDR3 DNA reads TGTGCCAGTCGGACTAGCGGGGGACTCGAGCAGTACTTC.

This clonotype was detected a few times. V usage is TRBV5-1 and J usage is TRBJ1-4, with D perhaps matching TRBD1 (5 bases). Between the trimmed V and J ends, which lost 7 bases and 5 bases, there was a span of 15 bases. Germline-derived CDR1 and CDR2 are SGHRS and YFSETQ. The CDR3 loop spans 14 amino acids. The CDR3 is CASRTGLQNEKLFF. Here the CDR3 DNA reads TGCGCCAGCCGCACAGGATTACAGAATGAAAAACTGTTTTTT.

Written as DNA, the CDR3 is TGTGCCAGCAGCTCAGAAGCTAACACTGAAGCTTTCTTT. Amino acids: CASSSEANTEAFF. The chain has TRBV7-2 and TRBJ1-1; no clear D. Trimming stripped 4 bases from V and 2 bases from J, with 8 bases between. Germline loops: CDR1 SGHTA, CDR2 FQGNSA. The CDR3 consists of 13 residues.